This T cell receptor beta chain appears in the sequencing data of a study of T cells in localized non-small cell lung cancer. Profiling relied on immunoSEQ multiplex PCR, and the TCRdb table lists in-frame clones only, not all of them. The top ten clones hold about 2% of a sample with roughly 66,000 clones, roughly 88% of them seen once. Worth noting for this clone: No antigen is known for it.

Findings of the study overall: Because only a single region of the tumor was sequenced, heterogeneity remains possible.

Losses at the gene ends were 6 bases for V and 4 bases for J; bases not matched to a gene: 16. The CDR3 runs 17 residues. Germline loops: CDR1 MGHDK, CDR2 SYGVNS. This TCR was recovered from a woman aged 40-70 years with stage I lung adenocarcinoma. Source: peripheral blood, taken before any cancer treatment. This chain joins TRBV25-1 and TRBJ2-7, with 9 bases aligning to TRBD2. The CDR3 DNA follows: TGTGCCAGCAGCCCCCACGCGGGGGGGGGTCGAACGTACGAGCAGTACTTC. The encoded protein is CASSPHAGGGRTYEQYF.